A single sample gave rise to the 25 T cell receptor beta chains below, sequenced in a study of blood T cell repertoires in COVID-19. Sequencing used immunoSEQ multiplex PCR; TCRdb keeps in-frame clones, though not all of them. Of 230,000 or so clones in the sample, approximately 88% were seen once. Sequencing was done on a sample of PBMCs or T cells enriched from blood (not recorded which). Receptors originate from a woman aged 40 to 50 with acute COVID-19.

The chain has TRBV14 and TRBJ1-1; unclear D gene. The germline V gene encodes CDR1 SGHDN and CDR2 FVKESK. Trimming shortened V by 1 base and J by 4 bases, and 10 bases separated the two germline ends. The CDR3 consists of 14 residues. The CDR3 nucleotides are TGTGCCAGCAGCCAAGTGTATGGAGCCACTGAAGCTTTCTTT. Its protein is CASSQVYGATEAFF.

This clone has only a few counts. The chain uses TRBV4-1 and TRBJ1-2; TRBD1 agrees at 8 bases. V trimming: 2 bases; J trimming: 8 bases; junction bases outside the gene matches: 7. There are 14 residues in the CDR3. Germline assignment: CDR1 MGHRA and CDR2 YSYEKL. CDR3 nucleotide sequence: TGCGCCAGCAGCCAATCCGGACAGGGTCGGGGCTACACCTTC. It codes for CASSQSGQGRGYTF.

V usage is TRBV2 and J usage is TRBJ2-7, with D possibly matching TRBD2 (6 bases). The V end was cut by 0 bases, the J end by 0 bases, with 12 bases between. This CDR3 is 16 amino acids long. CDR1 and CDR2 (germline): SNHLY, FYNNEI. Here the CDR3 reads CASSEAGTPSSYEQYF. Written as DNA, the CDR3 is TGTGCCAGCAGTGAAGCCGGGACTCCCAGCTCCTACGAGCAGTACTTC.

The genes are TRBV29-1 and TRBJ2-3; TRBD1 might be the D (6 bases). V dropped 7 bases and J dropped 2 bases, with 16 bases sitting between them. The CDR3 totals 14 residues. Looked up from germline, CDR1 is SQVTM and CDR2 is ANQGSEA. The CDR3 loop reads CSAAAQGPTDTQYF. CDR3 coding DNA: TGCAGCGCAGCTGCACAGGGACCCACAGATACGCAGTATTTT.

The CDR3 region is CASRPVRGNVVSTDTQYF. The CDR3 DNA reads as TGTGCCAGCAGGCCCGTACGGGGAAACGTAGTTAGCACAGATACGCAGTATTTT. This chain joins TRBV11-2 and TRBJ2-3, with TRBD2 as a possible D gene (5 bases). Trimming left V 6 bases short and J 0 bases short, with 22 bases between. Germline loops: CDR1 SGHAT, CDR2 FQNNGV. This CDR3 comprises 18 residues. Filled out from reference TRBV11-2 and TRBJ2-3, the complete variable domain reads EAGVAQSPRYKIIEKRQSVAFWCNPISGHATLYWYQQILGQGPKLLIQFQNNGVVDDSQLPKDRFSAERLKGVDSTLKIQPAKLEDSAVYLCASRPVRGNVVSTDTQYFGPGTRLTVL.

The CDR3 loop reads CASSQGLAVDGELFF. The CDR3, as DNA: TGTGCCAGCAGTCAGGGACTAGCGGTCGACGGGGAGCTGTTTTTT. J is TRBJ2-2 and V is TRBV6-5; 11 nucleotides line up with TRBD2. From germline, CDR1 is MNHEY and CDR2 SVGAGI. The CDR3 totals 15 residues. The V gene end was trimmed by 5 bases and the J gene end by 7 bases; junction bases not matched to a gene: 6.

The gene calls are TRBV7-6 and TRBJ1-1; 8 bases are shared with TRBD1. V shed 5 bases, J shed 6 bases, and the junction held 8 bases outside the gene matches. The V gene's germline CDR1 is SGHVS and CDR2 FNYEAQ. The CDR3 runs 14 residues. CDR3 bases: TGTGCCAGCAGCCCAGGGGGCCTGCGCCCTGAAGCTTTCTTT. This codes for CASSPGGLRPEAFF.

This clone appeared a single time. The DNA of the CDR3 is TGTGCCAGCAGCCTACTAGCGGGAGCGGCCGGGGAGCTGTTTTTT. Its protein product is CASSLLAGAAGELFF. This chain links TRBV6-5 with TRBJ2-2; TRBD2 matches 11 bases. V dropped 6 bases and J dropped 6; count of bases not matched to a gene: 6. Germline values: CDR1 MNHEY, CDR2 SVGAGI. The CDR3 extends over 15 amino acids.

The rearrangement uses TRBV7-9 and TRBJ2-5, with 9 bases lining up with TRBD1. The CDR3 is 16 amino acids. With 1 base clipped from V and 2 bases from J, the junction kept 5 bases outside the gene matches. Germline V gene sequence: CDR1 SEHNR, CDR2 FQNEAQ (reference sequence). CDR3 region: CASSLGWGQGQETQYF. The CDR3 DNA is TGTGCCAGCAGCTTAGGGTGGGGACAGGGACAAGAGACCCAGTACTTC.

This sequence joins TRBV6-1 and TRBJ1-2; D not resolved. Trimming left V 2 bases short and J 7 bases short, with 8 bases between. The germline V gene encodes CDR1 MNHNS and CDR2 SASEGT. The length of the CDR3 is 12 residues. The CDR3 DNA sequence: TGTGCCAGCAGTGAAAGCCGTGGTGGCTACACCTTC. This encodes CASSESRGGYTF.

The rearrangement links TRBV15 to TRBJ2-5; 9 bases align to TRBD2. CDR3 size: 16 residues. With 0 bases clipped from V and 7 bases from J, the junction kept 9 bases outside the gene matches. The germline CDR1 and CDR2 sequences are LNHNV and YYDKDF (reference sequence). This CDR3 is CATSREDSGSGGTQYF. The CDR3 DNA reads TGTGCCACCAGCAGAGAGGATAGCGGGAGTGGAGGGACCCAGTACTTC.

The chain couples TRBV7-8 to TRBJ1-1; D remains ambiguous. The CDR3 is 14 residues long. Germline CDR1 and CDR2: SGHVS and FQNEAQ. V dropped 0 bases and J dropped 3 bases, with 8 bases sitting between them. This chain's CDR3 is CASSLAPPDTEAFF. The CDR3 bases are TGTGCCAGCAGCTTAGCCCCCCCGGACACTGAAGCTTTCTTT.

The rearrangement uses TRBV12-5 and TRBJ1-5; D gene unclear. Between the trimmed V and J ends, which lost 2 bases and 3 bases, there was a span of 5 bases. Germline-derived CDR1 and CDR2 are LGHNT and FRNRAP. This CDR3 comprises 13 residues. The CDR3 DNA follows: TGTGCTAGTGGTTTGTCCATCAATCAGCCCCAGCATTTT. Translation gives CASGLSINQPQHF.

The genes are TRBV10-3 and TRBJ2-1; 8 nucleotides line up with TRBD2. The CDR3 runs to 15 residues. Germline V gene data show CDR1 as ENHRY and CDR2 as SYGVKD. The V gene end was trimmed by 2 bases and the J gene end by 3 bases; junction bases not matched to a gene: 3. In DNA form, the CDR3 reads TGTGCCATCAGTGAGGCAGCGGGGGTCTACAATGAGCAGTTCTTC. This codes for CAISEAAGVYNEQFF.

This clone has a single count. This rearrangement joins TRBV7-6 to TRBJ2-1, with a tentative D call TRBD2 (5 bases). Germline V gene data show CDR1 as SGHVS and CDR2 as FNYEAQ. This CDR3 is 14 amino acids long. The V end lost 5 bases, the J end lost 8 bases, and 16 bases lay between the germline ends. The CDR3 protein is CASSRRLTRDEQFF. CDR3 DNA sequence: TGTGCCAGCAGCCGAAGACTAACAAGGGATGAGCAGTTCTTC.

The chain uses TRBV3-1 (or the pseudogene TRBV3-2) and TRBJ2-1; D perhaps matches TRBD1 (8 bases). CDR1 is LGHDT, CDR2 YNNKEL, per germline (reference sequence). V lost 6 bases and J lost 8, with 20 bases in between. The CDR3 covers 15 residues. The CDR3 loop reads CASSPTGGGWDEQFF. The CDR3 DNA follows: TGTGCCAGCAGTCCTACAGGGGGGGGTTGGGATGAGCAGTTCTTC.

The genes are TRBV3-1 (or the pseudogene TRBV3-2) and TRBJ1-1; D gene unclear. In germline, CDR1 is LGHDT, CDR2 YNNKEL (reference sequence). V was trimmed by 4 bases and J by 5 bases, leaving 11 bases between them. The CDR3 contains 13 residues. For the CDR3, the DNA is TGTGCCAGCAGCCCCGGTCCTCGGACTGAAGCTTTCTTT. Translation gives CASSPGPRTEAFF.

This chain joins TRBV7-9 and TRBJ2-2; 11 bases align to TRBD2. The CDR3 is 18 residues long. J lost 4 bases, V lost 5 bases, and 12 bases had no gene match. Germline V lookup: CDR1 SEHNR, CDR2 FQNEAQ (reference sequence). CDR3 nucleotides: TGTGCCAGCAGCATCCGGGAGCTAGCGGGAGGACGCACCGGGGAGCTGTTTTTT. This sequence encodes CASSIRELAGGRTGELFF.

This sequence joins TRBV5-6 and TRBJ2-4; D is possibly TRBD1 (6 bases). Deletions cut 0 bases from V and 1 base from J, with 17 bases between. The CDR3 has 18 residues. CDR1 is SGHDT, CDR2 YYEEEE, per germline. DNA of the CDR3: TGTGCCAGCAGCTTGGTGGTCAGGGGAGAAGCGGCCAAAAACATTCAGTACTTC. The encoded protein is CASSLVVRGEAAKNIQYF.

The V call is TRBV18, the J call TRBJ2-3, with D maybe TRBD2 (6 bases). In germline, CDR1 is KGHSH, CDR2 LQKENI. V shed 4 bases and J shed 3 bases, with 20 bases lying between them. This CDR3 has 17 amino acids. The CDR3 spells CASSQVGRKSGTDTQYF. The CDR3 region has the DNA TGTGCCAGCTCACAGGTTGGTCGGAAAAGCGGGACAGATACGCAGTATTTT.

The gene calls are TRBV5-6 and TRBJ2-7; 10 nucleotides match TRBD2. V shed 0 bases, J shed 2 bases, and the junction held 5 bases outside the gene matches. The CDR3 loop spans 16 amino acids. CDR1 and CDR2 (germline): SGHDT, YYEEEE. The CDR3 spells CASSLGTSGLTYEQYV. DNA for the CDR3: TGTGCCAGCAGCTTGGGGACTAGCGGATTAACCTACGAGCAGTACGTC.

The CDR3 DNA sequence: TGCAGCGTTGAAGGGCCTGGGGCCAACGTCCTGACTTTC. Its translation is CSVEGPGANVLTF. The rearrangement links TRBV29-1 to TRBJ2-6; D is unresolved. Trimming cost V 1 base and J 2 bases, with 3 bases left between them. CDR3 length: 13 amino acids. The germline V gene has CDR1 SQVTM and CDR2 ANQGSEA.

V and J are TRBV2 and TRBJ1-5; the match to TRBD1 covers 10 bases. The germline V gene has CDR1 SNHLY and CDR2 FYNNEI. The junction had 9 bases not matched to a gene; V was cut back by 6 bases and J by 7 bases. The CDR3 totals 15 residues. This CDR3 reads CASRRDRGSGQPQHF. In nucleotides, the CDR3 is TGTGCCAGCAGACGGGACAGGGGCTCGGGACAGCCCCAGCATTTT.

The chain joins TRBV5-1 to TRBJ1-1; 8 nucleotides align to TRBD1. The CDR3 runs to 15 residues. Trimming at V came to 0 bases and at J to 6 bases, leaving 7 bases not matched to a gene. Germline loops: CDR1 SGHRS, CDR2 YFSETQ. The CDR3 here is CASSLGDRGGSEAFF. The CDR3 coding sequence is TGCGCCAGCAGCTTGGGAGACAGGGGAGGTTCTGAAGCTTTCTTT. Based on the CDR3 plus reference TRBV5-1 and TRBJ1-1, the full variable domain is KAGVTQTPRYLIKTRGQQVTLSCSPISGHRSVSWYQQTPGQGLQFLFEYFSETQRNKGNFPGRFSGRQFSNSRSEMNVSTLELGDSALYLCASSLGDRGGSEAFFGQGTRLTVV.

As DNA, the CDR3 is TGTGCCAGCAGACCCCGGGACAAACCATACACCGGGGAGCTGTTTTTT. Residues: CASRPRDKPYTGELFF. The chain employs TRBV5-8 and TRBJ2-2; D is possibly TRBD1 (6 bases). V was clipped by 5 bases and J by 3 bases, with 17 bases between them. The CDR3 covers 16 residues. The germline CDR1 and CDR2 sequences are SGHTS and YDEGEE.